These T cell receptor beta chains were read from a single sample in a study of blood T cell repertoires in COVID-19. Sequencing used immunoSEQ multiplex PCR; TCRdb keeps in-frame clones, though not all of them. The data show about 240,000 clones, roughly four fifths seen once. The sequencing input was peripheral blood. The receptors originated from a man aged 50-59 years with acute or convalescent COVID-19. Each CDR3 is given with its conserved first and last residue. Fields, in order: V gene, D gene, clone size, J gene, CDR3 protein, CDR3 DNA. The D gene is left open where the match is weak. The size field is filled for only some rows; it gives once, few, many or a size class.

>TRBV20-1|TRBD2|-|TRBJ2-7
CSAGGGGLSYEQYF
TGCAGTGCTGGTGGGGGGGGACTCTCCTACGAGCAGTACTTC
>TRBV12-3/TRBV12-4|-|-|TRBJ1-5
CASSLASNQPQHF
TGTGCCAGCAGTTTGGCTAGCAATCAGCCCCAGCATTTT
>TRBV19|TRBD1|-|TRBJ1-1
CASIHRTGRNTEAFF
TGTGCCAGTATCCATCGGACAGGGCGGAACACTGAAGCTTTCTTT
>TRBV12-5|TRBD2|-|TRBJ2-1
CASGSPRTSGRDEQFF
TGTGCTAGTGGTTCCCCACGGACTAGCGGGAGGGATGAGCAGTTCTTC
>TRBV15|-|once|TRBJ1-1
CATSRTEANTEAFF
TGTGCCACCAGCAGGACGGAGGCGAACACTGAAGCTTTCTTT
>TRBV7-8|-|-|TRBJ2-1
CASSSLEGRLGGQFF
TGTGCCAGCAGCTCCCTAGAGGGCCGCCTGGGCGGGCAGTTCTTC
>TRBV18|-|once|TRBJ1-1
CASSPTQENTEAFF
TGTGCCAGCTCACCTACACAGGAAAACACTGAAGCTTTCTTT
>TRBV5-1|-|-|TRBJ2-6
CASSTYRDLGANVLTF
TGCGCCAGCAGCACCTACAGGGATCTAGGGGCCAACGTCCTGACTTTC
>TRBV6-1|-|-|TRBJ1-6
CASSEQGRFSPLHF
TGTGCCAGCAGTGAACAGGGAAGGTTTTCACCCCTCCACTTT
>TRBV18|TRBD2|-|TRBJ2-2
CASSSPGGRAADGELFF
TGTGCCAGCTCATCCCCTGGCGGGAGGGCCGCTGACGGGGAGCTGTTTTTT
>TRBV12-3/TRBV12-4|-|-|TRBJ2-7
CASSGGGRYEQYF
TGTGCCAGCAGTGGGGGCGGTAGGTACGAGCAGTACTTC
>TRBV4-1|TRBD2|-|TRBJ2-5
CASSQVLGLAGVETQYF
TGCGCCAGCAGCCAAGTTCTAGGACTAGCGGGGGTAGAGACCCAGTACTTC
>TRBV9|TRBD1|-|TRBJ1-2
CASSPEDRGAGYRGYTF
TGTGCCAGCAGCCCGGAAGACAGGGGGGCTGGCTATCGCGGCTACACCTTC
>TRBV7-8|TRBD2|once|TRBJ2-5
CASSLVVTGGRETQYF
TGTGCCAGCAGCTTAGTAGTAACGGGGGGACGGGAGACCCAGTACTTC
>TRBV2|-|-|TRBJ2-5
CASSQNPYQETQYF
TGTGCCAGCAGTCAGAACCCGTACCAAGAGACCCAGTACTTC
>TRBV10-3|TRBD1|-|TRBJ2-2
CAIRGTGGANTGELFF
TGTGCCATCAGGGGGACAGGGGGCGCGAACACCGGGGAGCTGTTTTTT
>TRBV12-3/TRBV12-4|TRBD1|few|TRBJ1-2
CASSRTGVDGYTF
TGTGCCAGCAGTCGGACAGGGGTAGATGGCTACACCTTC
>TRBV20-1|TRBD2|-|TRBJ2-1
CSAVAGVSIF
TGCAGTGCCGTAGCGGGAGTTTCCATCTTC
>TRBV2|-|-|TRBJ2-6
CASRGHSGANVLTF
TGTGCCAGCAGGGGGCATTCTGGGGCCAACGTCCTGACTTTC
>TRBV6-5|-|once|TRBJ2-5
CASSYLGRGTQYF
TGTGCCAGCAGTTACTTGGGTCGGGGGACCCAGTACTTC
>TRBV5-6|TRBD1|-|TRBJ1-5
CASSLDRGTALSEPQHF
TGTGCCAGCAGCTTGGATCGTGGGACAGCCCTTAGTGAACCCCAGCATTTT
>TRBV5-5|TRBD2|-|TRBJ2-3
CASSWVATSGEDTQYF
TGTGCCAGCAGCTGGGTCGCGACTAGCGGCGAAGATACGCAGTATTTT
>TRBV13|-|-|TRBJ2-5
CASSPRGGAETQYF
TGTGCCAGCAGCCCTCGAGGAGGGGCAGAGACCCAGTACTTC
>TRBV10-2|TRBD1|-|TRBJ1-5
CASSGTGAQPQHF
TGCGCCAGCAGTGGGACAGGGGCTCAGCCCCAGCATTTT
>TRBV10-3|-|-|TRBJ1-2
CAISSPQSAGGVGTF
TGTGCCATCAGTAGTCCTCAATCGGCGGGGGGGGTCGGTACCTTC
>TRBV5-1|-|-|TRBJ1-1
CASSLVPEMNTEAFF
TGCGCCAGCAGCTTGGTCCCGGAGATGAACACTGAAGCTTTCTTT
>TRBV11-2|TRBD1|-|TRBJ2-6
CASSLGSGGRPGANVLTF
TGTGCCAGCAGCTTAGGATCAGGGGGCCGCCCTGGGGCCAACGTCCTGACTTTC
>TRBV19|TRBD1|-|TRBJ2-3
CASTGQGRRDTQYF
TGTGCCAGTACGGGACAGGGGCGGAGAGATACGCAGTATTTT
>TRBV5-4|-|once|TRBJ2-1
CASSLADYNNEQFF
TGTGCCAGCAGCTTGGCCGACTACAACAATGAGCAGTTCTTC
>TRBV11-2|-|-|TRBJ1-1
CASSLDLRGGTEAFF
TGTGCCAGCAGCTTAGATCTAAGGGGGGGCACTGAAGCTTTCTTT
>TRBV2|TRBD2|-|TRBJ2-3
CASSPTGGGTDTQYF
TGTGCCAGTAGTCCTACGGGAGGGGGCACAGATACGCAGTATTTT
>TRBV19|-|-|TRBJ2-7
CASNPRASSYEQYF
TGTGCCAGTAATCCGCGGGCGAGCTCCTACGAGCAGTACTTC
>TRBV6-5|-|-|TRBJ2-7
CASSYLLAPSYEQYF
TGTGCCAGCAGTTACTTACTAGCCCCTTCCTACGAGCAGTACTTC
>TRBV11-2|TRBD2|-|TRBJ2-1
CASSLASGTSTGHEQFF
TGTGCCAGCAGCTTAGCCTCCGGGACTAGCACGGGCCATGAGCAGTTCTTC
>TRBV30|-|once|TRBJ1-2
CAWSAADGYTF
TGTGCCTGGAGTGCAGCGGATGGCTACACCTTC
>TRBV5-1|-|-|TRBJ1-2
CASSLDSPYGYTF
TGCGCCAGCAGCCTGGACAGCCCCTATGGCTACACCTTC
>TRBV27|TRBD1|-|TRBJ1-2
CASSSPGQGNYGYTF
TGTGCCAGCAGTTCACCGGGACAGGGGAACTATGGCTACACCTTC
>TRBV19|TRBD1|-|TRBJ2-2
CASSIGTGTTGELFF
TGTGCCAGTAGTATTGGGACAGGGACCACCGGGGAGCTGTTTTTT
>TRBV24-1|TRBD2|few|TRBJ2-5
CATSDPSGREETQYF
TGTGCCACCAGTGATCCAAGCGGGAGGGAAGAGACCCAGTACTTC
>TRBV30|TRBD2|few|TRBJ2-7
CAWNHLAESYEQYF
TGTGCCTGGAACCATCTAGCGGAATCCTACGAGCAGTACTTC
>TRBV9|-|-|TRBJ2-7
CASSPADSSYEQYF
TGTGCCAGCAGCCCTGCTGACAGCTCCTACGAGCAGTACTTC
>TRBV5-1|TRBD2|few|TRBJ2-5
CASQREIPRETQYF
TGCGCCAGTCAGCGGGAGATCCCTCGTGAGACCCAGTACTTC
>TRBV3-1/TRBV3-2|-|-|TRBJ2-2
CASSQDLSGAGELFF
TGTGCCAGCAGCCAAGATCTGTCGGGGGCCGGGGAGCTGTTTTTT
>TRBV14|TRBD1|once|TRBJ2-1
CASRGQGDEQFF
TGTGCCAGCAGGGGACAGGGGGATGAGCAGTTCTTC
>TRBV20-1|TRBD1|-|TRBJ1-5
CSASPTGSDQPQHF
TGCAGTGCTAGTCCGACAGGGTCCGATCAGCCCCAGCATTTT
>TRBV20-1|-|-|TRBJ2-1
CSAREYNEQFF
TGCAGTGCCCGGGAGTACAATGAGCAGTTCTTC
>TRBV19|-|-|TRBJ1-2
CASTGGFDYGYTF
TGTGCCAGTACCGGGGGGTTTGACTATGGCTACACCTTC
>TRBV2|TRBD1|once|TRBJ2-1
CASTLDRDNEQFF
TGTGCCAGCACCCTGGACAGGGACAATGAGCAGTTCTTC
>TRBV13|TRBD2|-|TRBJ2-7
CASCPGGSYEQYF
TGTGCCAGCTGCCCGGGGGGCTCCTACGAGCAGTACTTC
>TRBV30|TRBD1|-|TRBJ2-7
CAWSGQGYEQYF
TGTGCCTGGAGCGGACAGGGCTACGAGCAGTACTTC
>TRBV25-1|-|few|TRBJ2-5
CASSEGAAQYF
TGTGCCAGCAGTGAGGGTGCGGCCCAGTACTTC
>TRBV6-5|TRBD1|-|TRBJ1-2
CASGTDPGGNGYTF
TGTGCCAGCGGTACCGACCCAGGGGGTAATGGCTACACCTTC
>TRBV7-6|TRBD1|-|TRBJ1-1
CASSLGQGGGTEAFF
TGTGCCAGCAGCTTGGGACAGGGAGGGGGGACTGAAGCTTTCTTT
>TRBV10-3|TRBD1|-|TRBJ2-7
CATKKSGTGLYEQYF
TGTGCCACCAAGAAGTCCGGGACAGGGTTATACGAGCAGTACTTC
>TRBV27|-|few|TRBJ2-5
CASSPGAVQETQYF
TGTGCCAGCAGCCCTGGGGCAGTCCAAGAGACCCAGTACTTC
>TRBV19|TRBD2|few|TRBJ2-7
CASSIVAGGSEQYF
TGTGCCAGTAGTATCGTAGCGGGAGGTAGCGAGCAGTACTTC
>TRBV21-1|-|-|TRBJ1-4
CASSPPAGISEKLFF
TGTGCCAGCAGCCCGCCAGCAGGGATAAGTGAAAAACTGTTTTTT
>TRBV3-1/TRBV3-2|-|-|TRBJ1-1
CASTRGEGTTEAFF
TGTGCCAGCACCCGGGGGGAGGGTACCACTGAAGCTTTCTTT